Below are 23 T cell receptor beta chains sequenced from a single sample in a study of T-cell memory formation after mild COVID-19. TCRdb re-derived calls from the 5' RACE reads in MiXCR, one entry per CDR3 protein. The sample carries around 300,000 distinct CDR3 sequences, roughly 13% recorded once. Input material: PBMCs or a T cell subset sorted from them (not recorded which). The receptors stem from a man between 18 and 29 years old who had mild COVID-19 (a few samples of this study predate the infection). Cell type and time point are not known.

The genes are TRBV7-2 and TRBJ1-5; D might be TRBD1 (6 bases). This CDR3 spans 15 amino acids. Germline V gives CDR1 SGHTA, CDR2 FQGNSA. With 5 bases removed from V and 14 bases from J, the gap between germline ends came to 25 bases. CDR3 loop: CASSPTGGFPRSEHF. The CDR3 nucleotides read TGTGCCAGCAGCCCTACTGGGGGCTTTCCCCGTTCAGAGCATTTT.

This chain links TRBV7-6 with TRBJ2-7; D might be TRBD1 (6 bases). Trimming cost V 5 bases and J 2 bases, with 10 bases left between them. The CDR3 totals 13 residues. CDR1 SGHVS and CDR2 FNYEAQ come from the germline V gene. CDR3 amino acids: CASSDDRTYEQYV. The CDR3 bases are TGTGCCAGCAGCGACGACAGGACCTACGAGCAGTACGTC.

This clonotype was counted a few times. The rearrangement joins TRBV7-2 to TRBJ2-5, with TRBD1 as a possible D gene (5 bases). V lost 5 bases, J lost 0 bases, and 7 bases lay in between. Germline V gene lookup returns CDR1 SGHTA and CDR2 FQGNSA. The CDR3 runs to 13 residues. CDR3 DNA sequence: TGTGCCAGCAGCAAGGACAACCAAGAGACCCAGTACTTC. Translation: CASSKDNQETQYF. Full variable domain (rest looked up from reference TRBV7-2 and TRBJ2-5): GAGVSQSPSNKVTEKGKDVELRCDPISGHTALYWYRQSLGQGLEFLIYFQGNSAPDKSGLPSDRFSAERTGGSVSTLTIQRTQQEDSAVYLCASSKDNQETQYFGPGTRLLVL.

V and J are TRBV27 and TRBJ1-1, with D possibly being TRBD1 (5 bases). The CDR3 is made up of 14 amino acids. Germline CDR1 reads MNHEY; CDR2 reads SMNVEV (reference sequence). V dropped 3 bases and J dropped 6 bases, with 14 bases sitting between them. In nucleotides, the CDR3 is TGTGCCAGCAGTTTTCGGGGACGGGGCCCTGAAGCTTTCTTT. Protein: CASSFRGRGPEAFF.

The chain links TRBV2 to TRBJ1-5; D is undetermined. Trimming took 0 bases from V and 2 from J, leaving 5 bases between them. The CDR3 loop spans 14 amino acids. Germline CDR1 is SNHLY and CDR2 is FYNNEI. The CDR3 nucleotides are TGTGCCAGCAGTGAAGCGGCTGGCAATCAGCCCCAGCATTTT. Translating gives CASSEAAGNQPQHF. The full variable domain, rest sourced from reference TRBV2 and TRBJ1-5, is EPEVTQTPSHQVTQMGQEVILRCVPISNHLYFYWYRQILGQKVEFLVSFYNNEISEKSEIFDDQFSVERPDGSNFTLKIRSTKLEDSAMYFCASSEAAGNQPQHFGDGTRLSIL.

This clonotype was seen more than once but under ten times. This chain uses TRBV12-3 or TRBV12-4 with TRBJ2-7; 9 positions match TRBD1. CDR3 length equals 15 residues. Trimming removed 3 bases from V and 2 bases from J; junction bases left unmatched: 5. This CDR3 reads CASSFGGTGPYEQYF. The CDR3 DNA reads TGTGCCAGCAGTTTCGGTGGGACAGGGCCCTACGAGCAGTACTTC.

This clonotype was counted only a few times. V is TRBV20-1 and J is TRBJ1-2; TRBD1 matches 8 bases. Germline assignment: CDR1 DFQATT and CDR2 SNEGSKA (reference sequence). V lost 2 bases and J lost 7; bases outside the gene matches: 6. The CDR3 has 13 amino acids. For the CDR3, the DNA is TGCAGTGCTAGAAGGACAGGGTCGGGTGGCTACACCTTC. Translating gives CSARRTGSGGYTF.

V is TRBV12-3 or TRBV12-4 and J is TRBJ2-2; D is unclear. V was clipped by 5 bases and J by 6 bases, with 13 bases between them. The CDR3 length is 14 residues. CDR3 sequence (DNA): TGTGCCAGCAGTAATACGGGCCCCGCCGGGGAGCTGTTTTTT. It encodes CASSNTGPAGELFF.

This clonotype was seen a few times. The CDR3 sequence: CSASWVRMNTEAFF. The CDR3 DNA sequence: TGCAGTGCTAGTTGGGTCAGGATGAACACTGAAGCTTTCTTT. This rearrangement joins TRBV20-1 to TRBJ1-1; D remains ambiguous. The germline gives CDR1 DFQATT, CDR2 SNEGSKA (reference sequence). The CDR3 runs 14 residues. V was pared by 3 bases and J by 0 bases, with 11 bases between.

This clonotype occurred many times. The chain combines TRBV5-1 with TRBJ1-4; unclear D gene. CDR1 is SGHRS, CDR2 YFSETQ, per germline. The length of the CDR3 is 15 residues. Deletions cut 0 bases from V and 2 bases from J, with 8 bases between. The CDR3 DNA reads TGCGCCAGCAGCTTGGGAACAGCCACTAATGAAAAACTGTTTTTT. As protein: CASSLGTATNEKLFF.

This clonotype has more than one count but fewer than ten. The junction differs from germline at one of its ends, possibly a read error. The chain joins TRBV20-1 to TRBJ2-1, with 11 bases lining up with TRBD2. There are 17 residues in the CDR3. The germline CDR1 and CDR2 sequences are DFQATT and SNEGSKA (reference sequence). CDR3 sequence (DNA): TGCAGTGCTAGTTTGCCTAGCGGGGGGACCTCCCACAATGAGCAGTTCTTC. Translated, it gives CSASLPSGGTSHNEQFF.

Many counts were recorded for this clonotype. The gene calls are TRBV11-2 and TRBJ2-7; possibly TRBD1 for D (6 bases). Germline CDR1 is SGHAT and CDR2 is FQNNGV. The CDR3 has 13 residues. Trimming removed 5 bases at V and 9 bases at J, with 17 bases between. CDR3 nucleotides: TGTGCCAGCAGCCAAACCGAGGGGGTTGGGCAGTACTTC. Protein product: CASSQTEGVGQYF.

V gene TRBV2 combines with J gene TRBJ1-1, with D hard to call. The V gene's germline CDR1 is SNHLY and CDR2 FYNNEI. CDR3 size: 11 residues. V lost 6 bases, J lost 7 bases, and 9 bases lay in between. CDR3 region: CASRLQVEAFF. In DNA, the CDR3 is TGTGCCAGCAGGCTACAAGTTGAAGCTTTCTTT.

The chain carries TRBV4-1 and TRBJ1-2; 8 bases align to TRBD1. The CDR3 is 15 amino acids. CDR1 is MGHRA, CDR2 YSYEKL, per germline. J was trimmed by 6 bases and V by 1 base; bases with no gene match: 7. The CDR3 bases are TGCGCCAGCAGCCAAGTGCACACAGGGGGTGATGGCTACACCTTC. Translated: CASSQVHTGGDGYTF.

This clonotype was observed a handful of times. V gene TRBV7-2 combines with J gene TRBJ2-1, with TRBD2 identical over 9 bases. The CDR3 contains 16 residues. CDR1 SGHTA and CDR2 FQGNSA come from the germline V gene. After removal of 4 bases from V and 7 bases from J, the junction contained 11 bases not matched to a gene. The CDR3 DNA sequence: TGTGCCAGCAGCTCCCCGGCGGGGGGGCGAGGGAATGAGCAGTTCTTC. Its protein product is CASSSPAGGRGNEQFF.

This clonotype was counted only a few times. V gene TRBV20-1 combines with J gene TRBJ2-3; 8 positions match TRBD2. Losses at the gene ends were 3 bases for V and 1 base for J; bases not matched to a gene: 12. Germline CDR1 DFQATT, CDR2 SNEGSKA (reference sequence). The CDR3 length is 17 residues. CDR3 bases: TGCAGTGCTAGCCCCCCCCTTAGCGGGGAGGGCACAGATACGCAGTATTTT. Translated: CSASPPLSGEGTDTQYF.

This clonotype was detected a few times. The chain recombines TRBV5-1 with TRBJ2-7; the D gene is possibly TRBD1 (6 bases). Germline V gene sequence: CDR1 SGHRS, CDR2 YFSETQ. The V gene lost 0 bases and the J gene lost 2 bases, with 12 bases spanning the gap. The CDR3 covers 15 residues. Here the CDR3 reads CASSLGQGITYEQYF. In DNA, the CDR3 is TGCGCCAGCAGCTTGGGGCAGGGGATAACCTACGAGCAGTACTTC.

This clonotype was seen more than once but under ten times. The rearrangement joins TRBV4-1 to TRBJ2-1; possibly TRBD1 or TRBD2 for D (5 bases each). V was pared by 2 bases and J by 8 bases, with 16 bases between. Germline assignment: CDR1 MGHRA and CDR2 YSYEKL. This CDR3 is 15 amino acids long. Here the CDR3 DNA reads TGCGCCAGCAGCCAACCGACGAGGGGCCGCGATGAGCAGTTCTTC. Translated, it gives CASSQPTRGRDEQFF.

This clonotype has more than one count but fewer than ten. This sequence joins TRBV9 and TRBJ2-2; unclear D gene. Germline CDR1 reads SGDLS; CDR2 reads YYNGEE. The CDR3 is made up of 16 amino acids. Trimming took off 1 base at V and 0 bases at J, with 10 bases between the two ends. CDR3: CASSVLRQTNTGELFF. The DNA of the CDR3 is TGTGCCAGCAGCGTACTCAGGCAGACGAACACCGGGGAGCTGTTTTTT.

CDR3 region: CASSQDVPYEQYF. The CDR3 DNA is TGTGCCAGCAGCCAAGATGTTCCCTACGAGCAGTACTTC. The chain joins TRBV4-2 to TRBJ2-7; unclear D gene. The ends were cut back, 0 bases at V and 2 bases at J, with 5 bases in the middle. Germline CDR1 reads LGHNA; CDR2 reads YNFKEQ. The CDR3 contains 13 residues.

This clonotype showed up just a few times. DNA of the CDR3: TGCGCCAGCAGCCAAGATCCGGGGCTCAATAATTCACCCCTCCACTTT. Protein sequence: CASSQDPGLNNSPLHF. This rearrangement joins TRBV4-1 to TRBJ1-6; perhaps TRBD1 as D (5 bases). The CDR3 runs 16 residues. The germline CDR1 and CDR2 sequences are MGHRA and YSYEKL. V lost 0 bases and J lost 5, with 11 bases in between.

This clonotype came up a few times. This chain joins TRBV5-6 and TRBJ2-7, with a possible D match to TRBD2 (6 bases). The length of the CDR3 is 13 residues. Germline V gene sequence: CDR1 SGHDT, CDR2 YYEEEE. CDR3 in DNA: TGTGCCAGCAGCGGGACTCCCCGGGGCGATACGTCCGTC. Its translation: CASSGTPRGDTSV.

The genes are TRBV5-1 and TRBJ2-5; 14 bases are shared with TRBD2. The CDR3 covers 16 residues. The V gene's germline CDR1 is SGHRS and CDR2 YFSETQ. Trimming took 3 bases from V and 0 from J; bases not matched to a gene: 1. The CDR3 reads CASSSGLAGDQETQYF. CDR3 in DNA: TGCGCCAGCAGCTCGGGACTAGCGGGGGACCAAGAGACCCAGTACTTC.